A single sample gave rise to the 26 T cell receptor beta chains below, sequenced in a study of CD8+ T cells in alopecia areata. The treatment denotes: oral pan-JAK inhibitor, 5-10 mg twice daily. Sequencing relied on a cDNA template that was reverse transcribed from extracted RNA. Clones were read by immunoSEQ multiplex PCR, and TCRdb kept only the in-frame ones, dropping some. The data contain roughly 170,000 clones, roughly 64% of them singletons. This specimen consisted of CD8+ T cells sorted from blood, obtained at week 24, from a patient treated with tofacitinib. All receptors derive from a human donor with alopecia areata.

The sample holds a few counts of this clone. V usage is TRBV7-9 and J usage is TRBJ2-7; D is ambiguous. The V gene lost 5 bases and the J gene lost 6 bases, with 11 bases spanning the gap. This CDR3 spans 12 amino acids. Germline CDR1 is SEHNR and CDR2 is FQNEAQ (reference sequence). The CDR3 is CASSRIRSEQYF. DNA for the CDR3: TGTGCCAGCAGCCGAATTCGTTCCGAGCAGTACTTC.

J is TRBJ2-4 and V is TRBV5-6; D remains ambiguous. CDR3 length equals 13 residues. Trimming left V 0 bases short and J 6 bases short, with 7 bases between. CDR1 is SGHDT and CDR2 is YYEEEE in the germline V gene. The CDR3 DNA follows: TGTGCCAGCAGCTTGGGGGCCCGAAACATTCAGTACTTC. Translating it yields CASSLGARNIQYF.

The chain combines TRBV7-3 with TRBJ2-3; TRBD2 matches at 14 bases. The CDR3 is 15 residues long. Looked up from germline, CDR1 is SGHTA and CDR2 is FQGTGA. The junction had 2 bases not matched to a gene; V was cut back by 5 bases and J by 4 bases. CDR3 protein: CASSPTSGGADTQYF. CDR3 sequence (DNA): TGTGCCAGCAGCCCGACTAGCGGGGGGGCAGATACGCAGTATTTT.

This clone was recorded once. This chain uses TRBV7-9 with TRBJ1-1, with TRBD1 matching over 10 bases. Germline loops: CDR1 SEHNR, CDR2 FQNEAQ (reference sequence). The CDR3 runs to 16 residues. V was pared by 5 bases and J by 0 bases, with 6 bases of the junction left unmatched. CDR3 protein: CASSPTGTGVNTEAFF. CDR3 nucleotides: TGTGCCAGCAGCCCGACAGGGACAGGGGTGAACACTGAAGCTTTCTTT.

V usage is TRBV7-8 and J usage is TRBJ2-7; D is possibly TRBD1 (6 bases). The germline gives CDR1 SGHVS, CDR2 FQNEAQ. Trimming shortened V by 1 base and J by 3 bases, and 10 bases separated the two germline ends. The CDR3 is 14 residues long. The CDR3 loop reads CASSLVGTNYEQYF. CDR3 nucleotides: TGTGCCAGCAGCTTAGTCGGGACAAACTACGAGCAGTACTTC. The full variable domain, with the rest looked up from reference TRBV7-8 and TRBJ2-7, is GAGVSQSPRYKVAKRGQDVALRCDPISGHVSLFWYQQALGQGPEFLTYFQNEAQLDKSGLPSDRFFAERPEGSVSTLKIQRTQQEDSAVYLCASSLVGTNYEQYFGPGTRLTVT.

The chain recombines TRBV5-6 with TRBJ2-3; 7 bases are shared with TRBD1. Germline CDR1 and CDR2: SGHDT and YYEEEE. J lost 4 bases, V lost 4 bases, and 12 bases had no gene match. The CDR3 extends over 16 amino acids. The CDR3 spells CASSARRTGVPDTQYF. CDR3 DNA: TGTGCCAGCAGCGCGCGACGGACAGGCGTCCCAGATACGCAGTATTTT.

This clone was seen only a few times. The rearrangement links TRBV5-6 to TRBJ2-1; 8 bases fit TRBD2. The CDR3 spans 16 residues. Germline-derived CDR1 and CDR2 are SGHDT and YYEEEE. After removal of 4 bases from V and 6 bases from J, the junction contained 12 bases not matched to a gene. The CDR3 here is CASSHPSGGSGNEQFF. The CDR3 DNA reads TGTGCCAGCAGCCACCCCAGCGGGGGTTCTGGCAATGAGCAGTTCTTC.

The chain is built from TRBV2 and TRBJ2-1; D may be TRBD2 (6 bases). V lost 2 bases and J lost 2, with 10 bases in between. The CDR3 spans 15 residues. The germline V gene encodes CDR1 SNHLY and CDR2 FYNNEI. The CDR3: CASSEQGGTYNEQFF. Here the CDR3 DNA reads TGTGCCAGCAGTGAACAGGGAGGTACCTACAATGAGCAGTTCTTC.

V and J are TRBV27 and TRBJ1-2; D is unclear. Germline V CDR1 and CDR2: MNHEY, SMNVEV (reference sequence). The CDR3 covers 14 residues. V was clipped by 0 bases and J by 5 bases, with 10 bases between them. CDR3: CASSLSAGLYGYTF. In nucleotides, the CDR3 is TGTGCCAGCAGTTTATCGGCAGGACTATATGGCTACACCTTC.

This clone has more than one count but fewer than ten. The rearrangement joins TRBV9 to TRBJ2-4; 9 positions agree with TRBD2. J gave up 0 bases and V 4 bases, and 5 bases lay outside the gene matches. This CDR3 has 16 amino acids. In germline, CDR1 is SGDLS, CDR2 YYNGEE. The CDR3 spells CASSRGGALAKNIQYF. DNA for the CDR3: TGTGCCAGCAGCCGCGGGGGGGCCCTAGCCAAAAACATTCAGTACTTC.

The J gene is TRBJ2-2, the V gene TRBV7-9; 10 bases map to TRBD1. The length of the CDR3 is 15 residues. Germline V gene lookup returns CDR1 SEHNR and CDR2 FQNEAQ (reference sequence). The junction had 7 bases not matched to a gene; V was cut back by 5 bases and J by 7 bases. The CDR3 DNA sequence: TGTGCCAGCAGCCGACAGGGGGCGGCCATCGGGGAGCTGTTTTTT. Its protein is CASSRQGAAIGELFF.

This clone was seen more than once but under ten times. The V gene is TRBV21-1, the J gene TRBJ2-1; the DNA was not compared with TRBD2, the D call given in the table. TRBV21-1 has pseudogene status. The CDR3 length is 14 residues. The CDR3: CASSPSGGPGEQFF. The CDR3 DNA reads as TGTGCCAGCAGCCCTAGCGGGGGGCCGGGTGAGCAGTTCTTC.

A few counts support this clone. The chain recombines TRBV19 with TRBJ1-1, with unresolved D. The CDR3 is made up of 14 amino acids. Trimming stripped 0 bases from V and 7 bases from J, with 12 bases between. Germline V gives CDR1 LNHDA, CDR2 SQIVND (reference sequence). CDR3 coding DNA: TGTGCCAGTAGTATAGAATGGGGAGACCTTGAAGCTTTCTTT. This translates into CASSIEWGDLEAFF.

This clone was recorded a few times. This CDR3 reads CATLDRGDNEQFF. DNA for the CDR3: TGTGCCACTCTGGACAGGGGAGACAATGAGCAGTTCTTC. The gene calls are TRBV2 and TRBJ2-1; 9 bases map to TRBD1. The CDR3 has 13 residues. After removal of 10 bases from V and 5 bases from J, the junction contained 6 bases not matched to a gene. Germline lookup yields CDR1 SNHLY and CDR2 FYNNEI.

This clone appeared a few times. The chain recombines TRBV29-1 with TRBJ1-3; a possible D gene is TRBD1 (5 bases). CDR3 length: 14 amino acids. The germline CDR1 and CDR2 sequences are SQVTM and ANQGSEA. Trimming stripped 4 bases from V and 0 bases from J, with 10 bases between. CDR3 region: CSVGRVGSGNTIYF. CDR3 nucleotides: TGCAGCGTTGGCAGGGTAGGCTCTGGAAACACCATATATTTT.

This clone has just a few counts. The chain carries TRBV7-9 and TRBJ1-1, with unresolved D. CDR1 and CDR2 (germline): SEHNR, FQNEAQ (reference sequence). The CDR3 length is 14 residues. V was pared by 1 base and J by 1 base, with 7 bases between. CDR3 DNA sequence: TGTGCCAGCAGCTTAGTCAGCCGGAACACTGAAGCTTTCTTT. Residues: CASSLVSRNTEAFF.

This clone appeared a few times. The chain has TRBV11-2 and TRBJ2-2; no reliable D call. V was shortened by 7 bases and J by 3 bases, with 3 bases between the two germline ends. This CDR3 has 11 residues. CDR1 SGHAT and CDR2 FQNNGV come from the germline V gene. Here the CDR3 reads CASTYTGELFF. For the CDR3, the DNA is TGTGCCAGCACCTACACCGGGGAGCTGTTTTTT.

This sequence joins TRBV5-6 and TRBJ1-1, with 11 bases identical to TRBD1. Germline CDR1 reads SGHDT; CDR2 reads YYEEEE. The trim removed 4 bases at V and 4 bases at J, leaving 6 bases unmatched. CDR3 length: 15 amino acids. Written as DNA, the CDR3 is TGTGCCAGCAGCGGCCAAGGGACAGGGGGCACTGAAGCTTTCTTT. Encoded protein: CASSGQGTGGTEAFF. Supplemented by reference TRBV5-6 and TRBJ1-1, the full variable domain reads DAGVTQSPTHLIKTRGQQVTLRCSPKSGHDTVSWYQQALGQGPQFIFQYYEEEERQRGNFPDRFSGHQFPNYSSELNVNALLLGDSALYLCASSGQGTGGTEAFFGQGTRLTVV.

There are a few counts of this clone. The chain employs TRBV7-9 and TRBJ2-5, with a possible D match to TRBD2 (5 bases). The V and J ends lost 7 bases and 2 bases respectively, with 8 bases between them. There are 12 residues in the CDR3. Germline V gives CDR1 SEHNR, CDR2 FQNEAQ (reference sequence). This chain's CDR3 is CASTTGQETQYF. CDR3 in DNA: TGTGCCAGCACCACGGGGCAAGAGACCCAGTACTTC.

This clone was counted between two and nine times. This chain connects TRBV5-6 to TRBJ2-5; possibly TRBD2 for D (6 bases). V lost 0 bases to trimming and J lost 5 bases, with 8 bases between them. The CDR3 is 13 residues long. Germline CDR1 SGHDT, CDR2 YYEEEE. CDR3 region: CASSLGLAETQYF. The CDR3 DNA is TGTGCCAGCAGCTTGGGTCTAGCGGAGACCCAGTACTTC.

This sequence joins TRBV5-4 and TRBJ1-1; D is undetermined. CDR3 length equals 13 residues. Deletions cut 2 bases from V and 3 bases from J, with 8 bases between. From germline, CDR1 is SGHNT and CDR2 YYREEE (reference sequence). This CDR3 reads CASSFRAHTEAFF. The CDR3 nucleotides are TGTGCCAGCAGCTTTCGTGCACACACTGAAGCTTTCTTT. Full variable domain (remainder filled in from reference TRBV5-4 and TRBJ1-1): ETGVTQSPTHLIKTRGQQVTLRCSSQSGHNTVSWYQQALGQGPQFIFQYYREEENGRGNFPPRFSGLQFPNYSSELNVNALELDDSALYLCASSFRAHTEAFFGQGTRLTVV.

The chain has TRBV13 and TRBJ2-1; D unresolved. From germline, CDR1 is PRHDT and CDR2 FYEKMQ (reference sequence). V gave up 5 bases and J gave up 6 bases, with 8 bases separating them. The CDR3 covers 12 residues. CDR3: CASSGRVNEQFF. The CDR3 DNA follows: TGTGCCAGCAGCGGAAGAGTCAATGAGCAGTTCTTC.

CDR3 region: CSPVFGVAFF. DNA for the CDR3: TGCAGTCCCGTCTTTGGGGTAGCTTTCTTT. This rearrangement joins TRBV20-1 to TRBJ1-1; the D is unclear. Per the germline V gene, CDR1 is DFQATT and CDR2 is SNEGSKA (reference sequence). Trimming removed 8 bases at V and 10 bases at J, with 14 bases between. The CDR3 length is 10 residues.

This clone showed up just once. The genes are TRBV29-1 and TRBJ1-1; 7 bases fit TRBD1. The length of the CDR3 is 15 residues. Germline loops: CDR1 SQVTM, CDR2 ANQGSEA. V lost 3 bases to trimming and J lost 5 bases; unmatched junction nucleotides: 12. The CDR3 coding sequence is TGCAGCGTTGATGGGCTGAAGACAGGGAGTACTGAAGCTTTCTTT. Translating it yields CSVDGLKTGSTEAFF.

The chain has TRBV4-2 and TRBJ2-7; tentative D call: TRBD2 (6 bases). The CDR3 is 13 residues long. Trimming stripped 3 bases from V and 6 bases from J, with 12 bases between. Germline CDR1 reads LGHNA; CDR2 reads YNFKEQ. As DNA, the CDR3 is TGTGCCAGCAGCCAGATACTAGCCCGCGAGCAGTACTTC. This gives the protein CASSQILAREQYF.

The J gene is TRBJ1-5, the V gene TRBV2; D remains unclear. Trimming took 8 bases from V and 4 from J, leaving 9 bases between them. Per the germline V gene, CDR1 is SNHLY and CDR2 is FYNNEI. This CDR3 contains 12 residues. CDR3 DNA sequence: TGTGCCAGCCTAGGGAGAAATCAGCCCCAGCATTTT. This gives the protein CASLGRNQPQHF.